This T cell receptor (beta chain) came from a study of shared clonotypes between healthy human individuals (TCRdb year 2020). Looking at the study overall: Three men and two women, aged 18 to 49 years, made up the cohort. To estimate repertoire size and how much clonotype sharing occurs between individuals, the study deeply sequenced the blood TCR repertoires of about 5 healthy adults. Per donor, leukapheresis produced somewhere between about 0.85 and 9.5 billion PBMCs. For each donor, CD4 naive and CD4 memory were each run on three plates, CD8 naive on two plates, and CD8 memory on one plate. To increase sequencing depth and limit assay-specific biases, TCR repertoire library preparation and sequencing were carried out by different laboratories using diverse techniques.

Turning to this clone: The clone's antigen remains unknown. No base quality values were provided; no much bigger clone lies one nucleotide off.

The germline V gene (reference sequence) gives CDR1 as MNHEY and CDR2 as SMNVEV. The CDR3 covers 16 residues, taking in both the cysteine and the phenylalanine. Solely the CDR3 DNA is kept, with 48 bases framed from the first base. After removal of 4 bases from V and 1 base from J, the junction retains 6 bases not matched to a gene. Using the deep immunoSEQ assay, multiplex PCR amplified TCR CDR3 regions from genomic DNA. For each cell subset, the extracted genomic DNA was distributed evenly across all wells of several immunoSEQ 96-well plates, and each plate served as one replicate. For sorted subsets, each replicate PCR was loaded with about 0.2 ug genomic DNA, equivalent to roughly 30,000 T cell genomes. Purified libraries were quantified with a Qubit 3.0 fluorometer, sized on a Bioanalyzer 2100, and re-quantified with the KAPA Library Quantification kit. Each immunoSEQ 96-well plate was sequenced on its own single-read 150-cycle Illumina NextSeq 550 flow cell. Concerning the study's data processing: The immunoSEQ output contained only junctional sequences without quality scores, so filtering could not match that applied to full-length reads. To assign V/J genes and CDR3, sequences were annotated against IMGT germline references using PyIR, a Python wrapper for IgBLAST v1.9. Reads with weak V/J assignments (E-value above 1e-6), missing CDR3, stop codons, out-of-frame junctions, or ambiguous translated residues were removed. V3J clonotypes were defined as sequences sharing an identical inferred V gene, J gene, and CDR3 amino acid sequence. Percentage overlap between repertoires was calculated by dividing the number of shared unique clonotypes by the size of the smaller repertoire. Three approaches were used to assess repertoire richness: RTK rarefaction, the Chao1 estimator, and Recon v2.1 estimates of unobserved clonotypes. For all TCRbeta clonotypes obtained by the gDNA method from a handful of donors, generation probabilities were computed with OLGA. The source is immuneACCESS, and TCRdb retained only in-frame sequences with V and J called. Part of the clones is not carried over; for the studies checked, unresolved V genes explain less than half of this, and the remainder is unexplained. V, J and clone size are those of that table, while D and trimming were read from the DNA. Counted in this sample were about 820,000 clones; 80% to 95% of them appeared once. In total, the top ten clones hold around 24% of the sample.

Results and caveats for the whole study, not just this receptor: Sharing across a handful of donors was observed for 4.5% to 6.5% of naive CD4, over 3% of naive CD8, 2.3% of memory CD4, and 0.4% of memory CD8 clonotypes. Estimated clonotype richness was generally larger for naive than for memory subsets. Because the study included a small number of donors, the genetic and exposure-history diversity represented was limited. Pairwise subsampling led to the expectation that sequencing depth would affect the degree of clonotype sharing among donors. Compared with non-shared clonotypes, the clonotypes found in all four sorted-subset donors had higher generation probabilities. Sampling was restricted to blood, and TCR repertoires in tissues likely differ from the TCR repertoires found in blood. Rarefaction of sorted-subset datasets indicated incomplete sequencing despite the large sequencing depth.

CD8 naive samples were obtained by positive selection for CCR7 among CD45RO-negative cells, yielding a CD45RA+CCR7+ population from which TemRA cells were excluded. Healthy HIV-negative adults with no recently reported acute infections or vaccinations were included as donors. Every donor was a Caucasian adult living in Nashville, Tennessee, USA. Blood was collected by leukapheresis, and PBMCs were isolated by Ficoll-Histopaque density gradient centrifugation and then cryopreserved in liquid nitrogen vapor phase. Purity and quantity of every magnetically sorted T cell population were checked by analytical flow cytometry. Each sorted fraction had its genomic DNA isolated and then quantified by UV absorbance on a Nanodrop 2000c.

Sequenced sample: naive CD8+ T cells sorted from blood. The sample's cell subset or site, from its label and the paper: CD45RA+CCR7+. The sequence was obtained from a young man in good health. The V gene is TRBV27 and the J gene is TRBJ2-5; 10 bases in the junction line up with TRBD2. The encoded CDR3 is CASSSRLAGIQETQYF. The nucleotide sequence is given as TGTGCCAGCAGTTCGCGACTAGCGGGCATCCAAGAGACCCAGTACTTC.